Each of the 19 T cell receptor beta chains below was sequenced from the same sample in a study of shared clonotypes between healthy human individuals. Repertoires were generated with immunoSEQ multiplex PCR, while TCRdb's copy carries only in-frame clones and drops some. The top ten hold approximately 12% of the sample, which has around 440,000 clones, roughly three quarters seen once. Sequenced material: PBMCs. Receptors originate from a woman in her 40s in good health. Some clones in this sample may be carry-over from other donors' samples.

This clone has more than one count but fewer than ten. Other DNA variants within this sample encode the same CDR3. J is TRBJ1-2 and V is TRBV28, with no clear D. Germline V gene sequence: CDR1 MDHEN, CDR2 SYDVKM. This CDR3 has 15 amino acids. V was pared by 3 bases and J by 8 bases, with 19 bases between. The CDR3 sequence: CASSLDGRGQRGYTF. In nucleotides, the CDR3 is TGTGCCAGCAGTTTGGACGGGAGAGGCCAGAGAGGCTACACCTTC.

For this clone: With a far larger clone one base away, a read error is the likely cause. A read error is likely, as this CDR3 ends without the conserved phenylalanine or tryptophan. This chain connects TRBV5-1 to TRBJ2-2, with TRBD1 matching 9 bases. The CDR3 length is 16 residues. With V trimmed by 4 bases and J by 0 bases, 4 bases remained unmatched. In germline, CDR1 is SGHRS, CDR2 YFSETQ. The CDR3 region has the DNA TGCGCCAGCAGCAGAACAGGGGGCGCGAACACCGGGGAGCTGTTTCTT. Translating it yields CASSRTGGANTGELFL.

This clone was recorded a few times. This chain uses TRBV9 with TRBJ2-1; 14 bases agree with TRBD2. The CDR3 extends over 16 amino acids. CDR1 and CDR2 (germline): SGDLS, YYNGEE. Unmatched junction bases numbered 5, after V lost 3 bases and J lost 6 bases. The CDR3 nucleotides read TGTGCCAGCAGCGGACCGACTAGCGGGGGGGCCAATGAGCAGTTCTTC. Amino acid sequence: CASSGPTSGGANEQFF.

This clone was seen many times. The CDR3 coding sequence is TGTGCCAGCAAGTCCCGACTAGCGGGTCGCAATGAGCAGTTCTTC. Protein: CASKSRLAGRNEQFF. The rearrangement links TRBV7-2 to TRBJ2-1, with 10 positions matching TRBD2. Germline CDR1 is SGHTA and CDR2 is FQGNSA. This CDR3 contains 15 residues. The V segment lost 7 bases and the J segment 6 bases; nucleotides outside the gene matches: 9.

The rearrangement joins TRBV7-2 to TRBJ1-5; TRBD1 aligns across 7 bases. The CDR3 length is 15 residues. J was trimmed by 7 bases and V by 5 bases; bases with no gene match: 11. Germline V gene lookup returns CDR1 SGHTA and CDR2 FQGNSA. CDR3 amino acids: CASSTSDRAGQPQHF. The CDR3 nucleotides read TGTGCCAGCAGCACGTCAGACAGGGCGGGACAGCCCCAGCATTTT.

This clone showed up many times. The rearrangement uses TRBV6-4 and TRBJ2-3, with D hard to call. Germline V gives CDR1 MRHNA, CDR2 SNTAGT. The CDR3 totals 15 residues. With 7 bases removed from V and 1 base from J, the gap between germline ends came to 15 bases. The CDR3 is CASKVGPYGTDTQYF. For the CDR3, the DNA is TGTGCCAGCAAAGTTGGACCCTATGGCACAGATACGCAGTATTTT.

The chain recombines TRBV5-1 with TRBJ1-2; TRBD1 is a possible D gene (5 bases). CDR1 SGHRS and CDR2 YFSETQ come from the germline V gene. Trimming removed 2 bases at V and 0 bases at J, with 8 bases between. This CDR3 is built from 14 residues. In DNA form, the CDR3 reads TGCGCCAGCAGCTTCGGACAACCTAACTATGGCTACACCTTC. This sequence encodes CASSFGQPNYGYTF.

DNA of the CDR3: TGTGCCAGCGTTAGACAGGGTAGCCAGCCCCAGCATTTT. Translated: CASVRQGSQPQHF. The chain combines TRBV28 with TRBJ1-5, with 7 nucleotides matching TRBD1. The CDR3 loop spans 13 amino acids. Germline V gene sequence: CDR1 MDHEN, CDR2 SYDVKM. With V trimmed by 8 bases and J by 7 bases, 8 bases remained unmatched.

Only a few counts were recorded for this clone. The chain recombines TRBV6-5 with TRBJ1-4; D gene ambiguous. Germline V gene sequence: CDR1 MNHEY, CDR2 SVGAGI. V lost 0 bases and J lost 8, with 16 bases in between. The CDR3 is 16 amino acids. CDR3 residues: CASSYSRDPVGEKLFF. DNA for the CDR3: TGTGCCAGCAGTTACTCCAGAGACCCTGTGGGGGAAAAACTGTTTTTT.

V usage is TRBV29-1 and J usage is TRBJ1-4; 8 bases are shared with TRBD1. CDR1 is SQVTM, CDR2 ANQGSEA, per germline. V dropped 5 bases and J dropped 3; count of bases not matched to a gene: 8. The CDR3 contains 15 residues. The CDR3 nucleotides read TGCAGCGTTCAACCAACAGGGGGGGCTAATGAAAAACTGTTTTTT. Protein product: CSVQPTGGANEKLFF.

The chain couples TRBV30 to TRBJ1-4; TRBD1 might be the D (5 bases). CDR3 length: 15 amino acids. V lost 3 bases, J lost 5 bases, and 16 bases lay in between. Germline lookup yields CDR1 GTSNPN and CDR2 SVGIG (reference sequence). This chain's CDR3 is CAWSRNRGSNEKLFF. The CDR3 nucleotides read TGTGCCTGGAGCCGAAACCGGGGGTCCAATGAAAAACTGTTTTTT.

Remarks on this clone: One base away lies a much larger clone, so this may be a sequencing read error. Other nucleotide sequences from this sample produce the same CDR3. CDR3 sequence reads: CSVELGGLAGVYNEQFF. The CDR3 DNA reads as TGCAGCGTTGAATTGGGGGGACTAGCGGGAGTCTACAACGAGCAGTTCTTC. V gene TRBV29-1 combines with J gene TRBJ2-1; 14 positions match TRBD2. CDR1 and CDR2 from the germline V gene are SQVTM and ANQGSEA. The CDR3 consists of 17 residues.

V is TRBV11-2 and J is TRBJ2-1; the D is unclear. The V end lost 2 bases, the J end lost 4 bases, and 6 bases lay between the germline ends. The germline V gene encodes CDR1 SGHAT and CDR2 FQNNGV. This CDR3 has 13 residues. CDR3: CASSLSRYNEQFF. In DNA, the CDR3 is TGTGCCAGCAGCTTAAGCAGATACAATGAGCAGTTCTTC.

This clone has only one observation. This clone may be a read error of a much larger clone one base away. The chain joins TRBV28 to TRBJ2-4; possibly TRBD2 for D (5 bases). The CDR3 length is 15 residues. Germline CDR1 and CDR2: MDHEN and SYDVKM. CDR3 in DNA: TGTGCCGGCAGTCCCTCCGGGGTACTAAAAAACATTCAGTACTTC. It encodes CAGSPSGVLKNIQYF.

The chain is built from TRBV2 and TRBJ2-7; possibly TRBD1 for D (5 bases). Germline-derived CDR1 and CDR2 are SNHLY and FYNNEI. The V and J ends lost 3 bases and 5 bases respectively, with 11 bases between them. The CDR3 has 13 amino acids. The DNA for the CDR3 is TGTGCCAGCAGTGAGGCAGGGTGGAACGAGCAGTACTTC. Translation gives CASSEAGWNEQYF.

The chain employs TRBV5-1 and TRBJ2-1; D remains ambiguous. Trimming pared 0 bases from V and 9 bases from J, leaving 7 bases between. The germline V gene encodes CDR1 SGHRS and CDR2 YFSETQ. This CDR3 has 12 residues. The CDR3 DNA reads TGCGCCAGCAGCTTGGACTGGGGTGAGCAGTTCTTC. It encodes CASSLDWGEQFF.

The chain joins TRBV2 to TRBJ1-1, with D unresolved. Per the germline V gene, CDR1 is SNHLY and CDR2 is FYNNEI. This CDR3 comprises 14 residues. V lost 3 bases and J 1 base, leaving 9 bases between the germline ends. The CDR3 region is CASSELTGNTEAFF. In nucleotides, the CDR3 is TGTGCCAGCAGTGAGCTGACCGGGAACACTGAAGCTTTCTTT. Filled out from reference TRBV2 and TRBJ1-1, the complete variable domain reads EPEVTQTPSHQVTQMGQEVILRCVPISNHLYFYWYRQILGQKVEFLVSFYNNEISEKSEIFDDQFSVERPDGSNFTLKIRSTKLEDSAMYFCASSELTGNTEAFFGQGTRLTVV.

This sequence joins TRBV5-4 and TRBJ2-1; D unresolved. This CDR3 contains 13 residues. Trimming removed 3 bases at V and 4 bases at J, with 8 bases between. Per germline, CDR1 SGHNT and CDR2 YYREEE (reference sequence). The CDR3 sequence is CASSSYYYNEQFF. The CDR3 DNA reads as TGTGCCAGCAGCTCCTACTATTACAATGAGCAGTTCTTC.

This chain links TRBV4-2 with TRBJ2-3; 8 bases are shared with TRBD2. The CDR3 is 17 amino acids. The V gene end was trimmed by 6 bases and the J gene end by 4 bases; junction bases not matched to a gene: 15. Germline V gene lookup returns CDR1 LGHNA and CDR2 YNFKEQ. The CDR3 region is CASSPESGGSGADTQYF. The CDR3 DNA sequence: TGTGCCAGCAGTCCCGAGTCGGGGGGGAGCGGGGCAGATACGCAGTATTTT.